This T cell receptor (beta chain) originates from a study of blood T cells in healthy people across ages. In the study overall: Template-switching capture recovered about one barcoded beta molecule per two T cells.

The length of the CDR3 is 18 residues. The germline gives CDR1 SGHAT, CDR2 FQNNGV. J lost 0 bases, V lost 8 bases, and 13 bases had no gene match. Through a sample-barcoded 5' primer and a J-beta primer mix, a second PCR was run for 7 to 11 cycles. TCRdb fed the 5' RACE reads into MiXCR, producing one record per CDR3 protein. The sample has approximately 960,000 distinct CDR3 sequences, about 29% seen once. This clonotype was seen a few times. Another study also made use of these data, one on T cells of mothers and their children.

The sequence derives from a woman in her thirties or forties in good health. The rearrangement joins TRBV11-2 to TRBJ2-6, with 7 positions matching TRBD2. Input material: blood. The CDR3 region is CASPRWGGITSGANVLTF. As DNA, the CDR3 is TGTGCCAGCCCACGGTGGGGGGGTATTACCTCTGGGGCCAACGTCCTGACTTTC.